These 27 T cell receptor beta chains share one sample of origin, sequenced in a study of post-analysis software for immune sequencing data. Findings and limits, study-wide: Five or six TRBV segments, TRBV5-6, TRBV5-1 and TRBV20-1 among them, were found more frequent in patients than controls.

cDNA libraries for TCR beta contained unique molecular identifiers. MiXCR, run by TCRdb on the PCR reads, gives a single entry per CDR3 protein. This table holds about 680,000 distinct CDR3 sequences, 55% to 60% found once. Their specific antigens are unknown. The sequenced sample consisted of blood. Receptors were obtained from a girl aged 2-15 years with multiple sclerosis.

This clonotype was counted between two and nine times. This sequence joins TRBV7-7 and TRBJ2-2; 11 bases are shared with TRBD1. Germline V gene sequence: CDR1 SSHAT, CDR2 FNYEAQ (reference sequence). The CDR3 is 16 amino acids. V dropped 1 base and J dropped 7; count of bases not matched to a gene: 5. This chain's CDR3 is CASSLGTGGANGELFF. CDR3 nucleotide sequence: TGTGCCAGCAGCTTAGGGACAGGGGGCGCGAACGGGGAGCTGTTTTTT.

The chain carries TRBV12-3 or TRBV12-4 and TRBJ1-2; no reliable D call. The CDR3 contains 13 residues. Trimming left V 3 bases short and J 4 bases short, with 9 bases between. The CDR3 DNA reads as TGTGCCAGCAGTTTTGACCTAATCTATGGCTACACCTTC. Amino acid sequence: CASSFDLIYGYTF.

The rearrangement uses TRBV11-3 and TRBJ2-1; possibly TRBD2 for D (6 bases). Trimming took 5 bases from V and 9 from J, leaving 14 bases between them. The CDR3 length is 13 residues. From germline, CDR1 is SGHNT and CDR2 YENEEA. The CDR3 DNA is TGTGCCAGCAGCGAAGCTCGGGGGATTGAGCAGTTCTTC. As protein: CASSEARGIEQFF.

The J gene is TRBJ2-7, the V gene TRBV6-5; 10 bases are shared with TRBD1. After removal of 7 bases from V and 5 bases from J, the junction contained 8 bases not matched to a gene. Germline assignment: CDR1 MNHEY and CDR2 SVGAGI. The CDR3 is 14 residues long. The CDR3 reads CASTDGTGDNEQYF. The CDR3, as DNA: TGTGCCAGCACCGACGGGACAGGGGACAACGAGCAGTACTTC.

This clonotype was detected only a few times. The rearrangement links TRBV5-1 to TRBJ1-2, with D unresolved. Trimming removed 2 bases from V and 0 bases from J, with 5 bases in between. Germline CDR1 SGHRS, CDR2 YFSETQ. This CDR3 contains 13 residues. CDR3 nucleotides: TGCGCCAGCAGCTTCGATTCTAACTATGGCTACACCTTC. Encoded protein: CASSFDSNYGYTF.

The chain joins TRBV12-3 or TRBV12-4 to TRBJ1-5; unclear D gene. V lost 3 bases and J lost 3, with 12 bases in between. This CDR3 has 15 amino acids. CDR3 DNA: TGTGCCAGCAGTTTTACATTGGTAACCAATCAGCCCCAGCATTTT. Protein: CASSFTLVTNQPQHF.

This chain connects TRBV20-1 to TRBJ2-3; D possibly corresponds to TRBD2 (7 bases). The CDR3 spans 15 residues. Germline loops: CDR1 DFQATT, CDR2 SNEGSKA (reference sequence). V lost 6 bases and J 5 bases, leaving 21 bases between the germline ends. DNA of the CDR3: TGCAGTGCCCGAAAAACGGGGGGCCTTGGAGATACGCAGTATTTT. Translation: CSARKTGGLGDTQYF.

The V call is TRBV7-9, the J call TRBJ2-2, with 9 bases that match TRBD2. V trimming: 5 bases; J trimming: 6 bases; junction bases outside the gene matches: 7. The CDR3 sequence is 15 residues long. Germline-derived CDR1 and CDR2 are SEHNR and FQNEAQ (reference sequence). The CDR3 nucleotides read TGTGCCAGCAGCGTAGGACTAGCGAATGCCGGGGAGCTGTTTTTT. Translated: CASSVGLANAGELFF. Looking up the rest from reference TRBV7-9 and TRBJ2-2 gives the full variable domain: DTGVSQNPRHKITKRGQNVTFRCDPISEHNRLYWYRQTLGQGPEFLTYFQNEAQLEKSRLLSDRFSAERPKGSFSTLEIQRTEQGDSAMYLCASSVGLANAGELFFGEGSRLTVL.

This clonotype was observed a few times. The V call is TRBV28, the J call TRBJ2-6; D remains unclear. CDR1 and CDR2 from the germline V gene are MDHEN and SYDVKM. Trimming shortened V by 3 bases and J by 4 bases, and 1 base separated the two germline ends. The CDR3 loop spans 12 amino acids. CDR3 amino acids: CASSLGANVLTF. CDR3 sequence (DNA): TGTGCCAGCAGTTTGGGGGCCAACGTCCTGACTTTC.

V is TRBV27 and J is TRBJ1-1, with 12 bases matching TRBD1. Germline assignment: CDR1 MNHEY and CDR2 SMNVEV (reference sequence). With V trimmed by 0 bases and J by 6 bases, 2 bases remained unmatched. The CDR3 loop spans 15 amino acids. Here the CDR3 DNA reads TGTGCCAGCAGTTTATCGGGACAGGGGGCACCTGAAGCTTTCTTT. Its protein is CASSLSGQGAPEAFF.

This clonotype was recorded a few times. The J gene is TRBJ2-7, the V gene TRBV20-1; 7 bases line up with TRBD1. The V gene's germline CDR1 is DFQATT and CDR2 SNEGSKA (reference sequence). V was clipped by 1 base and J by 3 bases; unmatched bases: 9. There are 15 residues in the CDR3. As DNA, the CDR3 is TGCAGTGCTAGAGTGTCGGGACAGACCCACTACGAGCAGTACTTC. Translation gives CSARVSGQTHYEQYF.

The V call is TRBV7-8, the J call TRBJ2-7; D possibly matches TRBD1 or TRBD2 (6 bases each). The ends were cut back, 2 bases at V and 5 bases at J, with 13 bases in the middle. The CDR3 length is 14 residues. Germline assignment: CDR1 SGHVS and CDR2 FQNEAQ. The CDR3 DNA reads TGTGCCAGCAGCTTATTCAGGGGAGGTCACGAGCAGTACTTC. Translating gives CASSLFRGGHEQYF.

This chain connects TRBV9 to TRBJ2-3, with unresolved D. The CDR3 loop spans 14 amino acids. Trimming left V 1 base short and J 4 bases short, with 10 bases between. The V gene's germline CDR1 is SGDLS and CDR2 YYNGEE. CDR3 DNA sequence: TGTGCCAGCAGCGTATTAGTCGACGCAGATACGCAGTATTTT. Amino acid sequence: CASSVLVDADTQYF.

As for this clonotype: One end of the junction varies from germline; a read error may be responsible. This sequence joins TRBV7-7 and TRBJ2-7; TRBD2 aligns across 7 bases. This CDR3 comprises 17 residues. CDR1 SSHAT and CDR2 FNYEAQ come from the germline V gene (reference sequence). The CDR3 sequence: CASSFFLRAGDINEQYF. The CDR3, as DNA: TGTGCTAGCAGCTTCTTCCTCCGTGCGGGAGATATAAACGAGCAGTACTTC.

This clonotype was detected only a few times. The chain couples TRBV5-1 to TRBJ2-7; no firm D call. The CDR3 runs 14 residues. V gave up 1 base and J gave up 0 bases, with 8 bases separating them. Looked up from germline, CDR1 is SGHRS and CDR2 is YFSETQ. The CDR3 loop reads CASSLMLSSYEQYF. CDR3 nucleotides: TGCGCCAGCAGCTTGATGCTATCCTCCTACGAGCAGTACTTC.

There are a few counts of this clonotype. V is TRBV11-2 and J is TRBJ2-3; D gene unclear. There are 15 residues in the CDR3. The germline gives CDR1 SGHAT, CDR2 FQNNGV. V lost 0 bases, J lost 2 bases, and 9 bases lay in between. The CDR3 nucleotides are TGTGCCAGCAGCTTAGATCGCGGCGCCACAGATACGCAGTATTTT. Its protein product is CASSLDRGATDTQYF.

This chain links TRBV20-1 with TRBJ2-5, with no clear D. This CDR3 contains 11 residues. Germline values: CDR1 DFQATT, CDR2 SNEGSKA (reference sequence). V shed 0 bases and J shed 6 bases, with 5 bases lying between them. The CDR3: CSARDPKTQYF. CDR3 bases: TGCAGTGCTAGAGATCCGAAGACCCAGTACTTC.

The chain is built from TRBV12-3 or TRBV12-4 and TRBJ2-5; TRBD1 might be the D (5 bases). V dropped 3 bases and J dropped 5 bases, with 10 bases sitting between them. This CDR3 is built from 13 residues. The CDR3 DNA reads TGTGCCAGCAGTTTTACAGGAACGGAGACCCAGTACTTC. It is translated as CASSFTGTETQYF.

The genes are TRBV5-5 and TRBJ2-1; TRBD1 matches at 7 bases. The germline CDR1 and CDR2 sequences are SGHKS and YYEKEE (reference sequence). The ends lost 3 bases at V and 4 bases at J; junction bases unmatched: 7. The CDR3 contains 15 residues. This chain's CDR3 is CASSWSGTDYNEQFF. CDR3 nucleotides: TGTGCCAGCAGCTGGTCCGGGACAGATTACAATGAGCAGTTCTTC.

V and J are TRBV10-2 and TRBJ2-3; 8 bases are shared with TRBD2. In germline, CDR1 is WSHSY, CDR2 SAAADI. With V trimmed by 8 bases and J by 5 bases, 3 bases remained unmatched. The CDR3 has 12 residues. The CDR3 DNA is TGCGCCAGCTTCGGGGGGGTAGATACGCAGTATTTT. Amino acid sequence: CASFGGVDTQYF.

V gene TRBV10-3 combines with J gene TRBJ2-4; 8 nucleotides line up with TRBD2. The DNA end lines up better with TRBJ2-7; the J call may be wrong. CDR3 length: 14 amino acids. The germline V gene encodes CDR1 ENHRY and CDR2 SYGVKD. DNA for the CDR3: TGTGCCATCAGTGAGGACAGCGGGAGTTACGAGCAGTACTTC. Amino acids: CAISEDSGSYEQYF.

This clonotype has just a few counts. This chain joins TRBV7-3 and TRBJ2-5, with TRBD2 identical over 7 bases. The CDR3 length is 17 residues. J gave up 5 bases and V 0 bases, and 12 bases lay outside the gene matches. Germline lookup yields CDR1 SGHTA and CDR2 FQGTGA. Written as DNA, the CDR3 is TGTGCCAGCAGCTTAACAGCGGGGAACCAAGAAGGGGAGACCCAGTACTTC. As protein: CASSLTAGNQEGETQYF.

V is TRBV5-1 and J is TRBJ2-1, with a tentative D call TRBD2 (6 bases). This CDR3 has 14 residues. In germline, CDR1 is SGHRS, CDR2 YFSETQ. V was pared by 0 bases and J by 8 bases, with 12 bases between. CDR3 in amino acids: CASSLAPGSYEQFF. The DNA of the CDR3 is TGCGCCAGCAGCTTGGCCCCCGGGAGCTATGAGCAGTTCTTC.

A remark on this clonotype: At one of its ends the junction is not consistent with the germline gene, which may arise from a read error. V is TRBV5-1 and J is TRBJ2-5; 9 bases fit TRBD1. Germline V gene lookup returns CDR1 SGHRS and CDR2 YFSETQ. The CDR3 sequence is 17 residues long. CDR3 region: CASSLALGQGIAETRYF. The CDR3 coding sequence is TGCGCCAGCAGCTTGGCCCTGGGACAGGGAATCGCCGAGACCCGGTACTTC.

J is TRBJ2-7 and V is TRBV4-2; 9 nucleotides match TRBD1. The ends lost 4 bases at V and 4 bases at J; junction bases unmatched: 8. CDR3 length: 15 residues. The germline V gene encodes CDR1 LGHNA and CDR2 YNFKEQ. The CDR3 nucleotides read TGTGCCAGCAGCCCAACAGGGGGCGGGATGTACGAGCAGTACTTC. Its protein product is CASSPTGGGMYEQYF.

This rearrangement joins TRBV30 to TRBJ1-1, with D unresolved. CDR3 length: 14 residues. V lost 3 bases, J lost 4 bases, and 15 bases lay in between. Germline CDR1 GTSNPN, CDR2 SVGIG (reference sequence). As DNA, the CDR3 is TGTGCCTGGAGCCCGTCCCCGGAGAGCACTGAAGCTTTCTTT. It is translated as CAWSPSPESTEAFF.

The CDR3 nucleotides are TGTGCCAGCAGCTTAGCGACCGACACAGATACGCAGTATTTT. Its translation: CASSLATDTDTQYF. V and J are TRBV7-9 and TRBJ2-3; D gene unclear. V lost 0 bases and J lost 2, with 6 bases in between. The CDR3 length is 14 residues. The V gene's germline CDR1 is SEHNR and CDR2 FQNEAQ (reference sequence).